This TCR beta chain was retrieved from a study of blood T cell repertoires in COVID-19. Study-wide context: Donors in the United States, Italy and Spain gave samples during acute or convalescent COVID-19. Sample material is recorded as cDNA or gDNA derived from T cells, B-cell-depleted T cells, or PBMCs.

Produced via immunoSEQ multiplex PCR; TCRdb's table is partial and in-frame only. The sample includes 100,000 to 150,000 clones, about four fifths of them seen just once. V lost 7 bases to trimming and J lost 10 bases, with 8 bases between them. The CDR3 runs to 11 residues. Germline V gene lookup returns CDR1 MNHNY and CDR2 SVGAGI (reference sequence). The sample consisted of peripheral blood. The sequence was collected from a woman in her forties or fifties with acute or convalescent COVID-19. The gene calls are TRBV6-6 and TRBJ1-6, with no clear D. The CDR3, as DNA: TGTGCCAGCACCTCTAGGTCACCCCTCCACTTT. Its protein product is CASTSRSPLHF.